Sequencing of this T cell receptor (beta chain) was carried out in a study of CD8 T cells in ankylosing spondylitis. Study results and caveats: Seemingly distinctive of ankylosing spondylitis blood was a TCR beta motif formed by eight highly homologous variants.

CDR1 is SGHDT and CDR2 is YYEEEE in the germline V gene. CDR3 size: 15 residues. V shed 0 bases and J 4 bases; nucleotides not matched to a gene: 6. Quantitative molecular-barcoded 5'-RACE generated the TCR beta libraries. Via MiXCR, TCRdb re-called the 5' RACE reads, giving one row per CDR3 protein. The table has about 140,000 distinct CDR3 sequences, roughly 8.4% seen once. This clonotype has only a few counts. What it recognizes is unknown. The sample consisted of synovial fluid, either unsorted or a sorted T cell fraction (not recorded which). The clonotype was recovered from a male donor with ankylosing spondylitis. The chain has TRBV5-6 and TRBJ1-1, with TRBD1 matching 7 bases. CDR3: CASSLVGGQSTEAFF. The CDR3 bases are TGTGCCAGCAGCTTGGTGGGGGGACAGAGCACTGAAGCTTTCTTT.